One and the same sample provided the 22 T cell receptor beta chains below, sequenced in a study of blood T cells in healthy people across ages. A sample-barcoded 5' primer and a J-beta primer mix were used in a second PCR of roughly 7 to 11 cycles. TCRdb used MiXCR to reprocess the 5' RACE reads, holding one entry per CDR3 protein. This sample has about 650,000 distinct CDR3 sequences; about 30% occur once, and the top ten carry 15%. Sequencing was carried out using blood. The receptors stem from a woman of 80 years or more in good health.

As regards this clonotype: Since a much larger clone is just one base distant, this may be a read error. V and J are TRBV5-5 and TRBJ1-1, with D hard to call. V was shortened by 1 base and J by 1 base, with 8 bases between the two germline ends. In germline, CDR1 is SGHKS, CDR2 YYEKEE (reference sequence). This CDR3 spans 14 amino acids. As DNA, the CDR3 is TGTGCCAGCAGCTTGTTTGAGACGAACACTGAAGCTTTCTTT. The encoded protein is CASSLFETNTEAFF. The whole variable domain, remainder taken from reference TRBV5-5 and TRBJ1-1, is DAGVTQSPTHLIKTRGQQVTLRCSPISGHKSVSWYQQVLGQGPQFIFQYYEKEERGRGNFPDRFSARQFPNYSSELNVNALLLGDSALYLCASSLFETNTEAFFGQGTRLTVV.

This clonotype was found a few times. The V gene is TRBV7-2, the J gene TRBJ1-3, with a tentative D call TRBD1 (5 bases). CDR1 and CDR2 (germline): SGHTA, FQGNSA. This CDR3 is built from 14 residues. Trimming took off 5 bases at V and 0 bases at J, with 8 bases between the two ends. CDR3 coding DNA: TGTGCCAGCAGCGTGAGGGGCTCTGGAAACACCATATATTTT. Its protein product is CASSVRGSGNTIYF.

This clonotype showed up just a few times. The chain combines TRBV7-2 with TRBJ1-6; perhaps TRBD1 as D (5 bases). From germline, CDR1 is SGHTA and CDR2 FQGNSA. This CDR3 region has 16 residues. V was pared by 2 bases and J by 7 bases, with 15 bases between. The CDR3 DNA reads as TGTGCCAGCAGCTTATACCCAGGGTGGGGAAATTCACCCCTCCACTTT. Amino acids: CASSLYPGWGNSPLHF.

The CDR3 sequence: CASSSFGGQGFYGYTF. DNA of the CDR3: TGTGCCAGCAGCAGTTTTGGGGGACAGGGGTTTTATGGCTACACCTTC. The chain couples TRBV7-2 to TRBJ1-2; 10 bases fit TRBD1. Germline CDR1 and CDR2: SGHTA and FQGNSA. The ends lost 5 bases at V and 5 bases at J; junction bases unmatched: 11. The CDR3 length is 16 residues. The whole variable domain, filled in from reference TRBV7-2 and TRBJ1-2, reads GAGVSQSPSNKVTEKGKDVELRCDPISGHTALYWYRQSLGQGLEFLIYFQGNSAPDKSGLPSDRFSAERTGGSVSTLTIQRTQQEDSAVYLCASSSFGGQGFYGYTFGSGTRLTVV.

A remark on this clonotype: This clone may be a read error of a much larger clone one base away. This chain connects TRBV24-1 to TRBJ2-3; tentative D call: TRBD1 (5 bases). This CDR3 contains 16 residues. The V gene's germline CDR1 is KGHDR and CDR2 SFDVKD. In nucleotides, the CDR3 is TGTGCCACCGGTGATTACGGCAGGACAAGCACAGATACGCAGTATTTT. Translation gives CATGDYGRTSTDTQYF.

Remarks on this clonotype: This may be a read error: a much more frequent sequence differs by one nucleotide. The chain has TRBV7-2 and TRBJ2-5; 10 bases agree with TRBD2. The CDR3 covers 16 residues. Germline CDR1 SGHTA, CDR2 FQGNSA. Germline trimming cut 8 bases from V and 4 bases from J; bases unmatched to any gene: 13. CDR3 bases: TGTGCCAGCGGCTCACAGCGGGGGGGATGGGGAGAGACCCAGTACTTC. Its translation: CASGSQRGGWGETQYF.

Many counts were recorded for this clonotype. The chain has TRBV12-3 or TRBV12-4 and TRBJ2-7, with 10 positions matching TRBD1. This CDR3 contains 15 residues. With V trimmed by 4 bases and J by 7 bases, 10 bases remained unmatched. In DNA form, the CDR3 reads TGTGCCAGCAGTTATGACAGGGGGCGCGGGCTAGAGCAGTACTTC. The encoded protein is CASSYDRGRGLEQYF.

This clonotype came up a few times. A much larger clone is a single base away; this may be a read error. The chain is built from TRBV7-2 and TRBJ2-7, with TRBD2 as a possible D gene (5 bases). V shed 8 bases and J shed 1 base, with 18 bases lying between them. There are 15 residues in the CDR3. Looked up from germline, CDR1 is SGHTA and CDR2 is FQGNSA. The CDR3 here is CASGPSGSLSYEQYF. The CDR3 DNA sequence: TGTGCCAGCGGCCCCAGTGGGAGTCTTTCCTACGAGCAGTACTTC.

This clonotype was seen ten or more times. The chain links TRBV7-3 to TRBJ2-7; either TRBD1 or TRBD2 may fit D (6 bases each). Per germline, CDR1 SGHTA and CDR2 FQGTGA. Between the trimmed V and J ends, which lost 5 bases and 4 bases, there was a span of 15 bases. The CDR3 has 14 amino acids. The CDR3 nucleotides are TGTGCCAGCAGCCTAGGGGGGATTGGATACGAGCAGTACTTC. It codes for CASSLGGIGYEQYF.

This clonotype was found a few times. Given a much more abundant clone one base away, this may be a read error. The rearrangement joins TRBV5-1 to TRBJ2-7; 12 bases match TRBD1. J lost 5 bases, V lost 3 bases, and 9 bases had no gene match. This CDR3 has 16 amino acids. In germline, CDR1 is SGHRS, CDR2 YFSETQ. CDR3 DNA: TGCGCCAGCAGCTGGGGTCTCGGGACAGGGGGCGACGAGCAGTACTTC. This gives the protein CASSWGLGTGGDEQYF. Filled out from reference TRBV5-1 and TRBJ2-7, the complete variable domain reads KAGVTQTPRYLIKTRGQQVTLSCSPISGHRSVSWYQQTPGQGLQFLFEYFSETQRNKGNFPGRFSGRQFSNSRSEMNVSTLELGDSALYLCASSWGLGTGGDEQYFGPGTRLTVT.

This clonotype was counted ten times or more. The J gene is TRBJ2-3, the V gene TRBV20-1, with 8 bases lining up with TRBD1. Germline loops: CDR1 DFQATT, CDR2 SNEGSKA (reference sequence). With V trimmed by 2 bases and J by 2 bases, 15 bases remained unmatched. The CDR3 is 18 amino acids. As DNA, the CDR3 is TGCAGTGCTAGATCACGATTACCGGGACAGGCGACCACAGATACGCAGTATTTT. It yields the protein CSARSRLPGQATTDTQYF.

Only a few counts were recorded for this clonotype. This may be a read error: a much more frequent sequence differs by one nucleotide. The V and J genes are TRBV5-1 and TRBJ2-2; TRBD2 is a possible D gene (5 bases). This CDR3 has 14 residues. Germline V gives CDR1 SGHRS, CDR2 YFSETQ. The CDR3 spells CASSLALATGERFF. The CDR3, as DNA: TGCGCCAGCAGCTTGGCATTAGCAACCGGGGAGCGGTTTTTT.

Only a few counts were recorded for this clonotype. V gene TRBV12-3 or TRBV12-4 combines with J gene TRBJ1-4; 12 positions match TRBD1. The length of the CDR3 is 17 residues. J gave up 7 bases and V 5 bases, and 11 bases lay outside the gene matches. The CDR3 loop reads CASSPPGQGALGEKLFF. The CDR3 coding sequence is TGTGCCAGCAGTCCTCCGGGACAGGGGGCTCTTGGTGAAAAACTGTTTTTT.

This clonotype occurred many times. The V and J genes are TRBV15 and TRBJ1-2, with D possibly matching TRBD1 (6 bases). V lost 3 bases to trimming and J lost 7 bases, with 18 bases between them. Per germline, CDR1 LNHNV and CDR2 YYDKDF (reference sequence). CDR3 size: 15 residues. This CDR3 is CATSRDGLRGGGYTF. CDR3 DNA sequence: TGTGCCACCAGCAGGGATGGACTCAGGGGCGGTGGCTACACCTTC. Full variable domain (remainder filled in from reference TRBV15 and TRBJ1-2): DAMVIQNPRYQVTQFGKPVTLSCSQTLNHNVMYWYQQKSSQAPKLLFHYYDKDFNNEADTPDNFQSRRPNTSFCFLDIRSPGLGDTAMYLCATSRDGLRGGGYTFGSGTRLTVV.

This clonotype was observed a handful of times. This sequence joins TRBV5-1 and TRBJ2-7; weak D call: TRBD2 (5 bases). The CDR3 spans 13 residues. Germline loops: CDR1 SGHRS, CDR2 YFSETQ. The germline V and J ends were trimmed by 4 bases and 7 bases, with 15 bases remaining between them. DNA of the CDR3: TGCGCCAGCAGCGGGATTGACTACAATGAGCAGTACTTC. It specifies CASSGIDYNEQYF. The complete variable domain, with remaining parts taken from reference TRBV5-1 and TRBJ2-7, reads KAGVTQTPRYLIKTRGQQVTLSCSPISGHRSVSWYQQTPGQGLQFLFEYFSETQRNKGNFPGRFSGRQFSNSRSEMNVSTLELGDSALYLCASSGIDYNEQYFGPGTRLTVT.

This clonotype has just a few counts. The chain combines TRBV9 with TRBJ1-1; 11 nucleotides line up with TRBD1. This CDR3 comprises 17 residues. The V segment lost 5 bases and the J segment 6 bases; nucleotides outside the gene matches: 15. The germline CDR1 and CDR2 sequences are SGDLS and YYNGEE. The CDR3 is CASSVRDRGVGAAEAFF. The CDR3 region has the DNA TGTGCCAGCAGTGTCCGGGACAGGGGGGTCGGTGCGGCTGAAGCTTTCTTT. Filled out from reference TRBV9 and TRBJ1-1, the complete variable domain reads DSGVTQTPKHLITATGQRVTLRCSPRSGDLSVYWYQQSLDQGLQFLIQYYNGEERAKGNILERFSAQQFPDLHSELNLSSLELGDSALYFCASSVRDRGVGAAEAFFGQGTRLTVV.

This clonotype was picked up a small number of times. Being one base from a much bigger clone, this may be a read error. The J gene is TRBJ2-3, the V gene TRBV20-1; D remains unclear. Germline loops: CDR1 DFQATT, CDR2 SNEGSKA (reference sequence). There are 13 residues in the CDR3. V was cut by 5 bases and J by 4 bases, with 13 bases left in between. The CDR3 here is CSAGNEVADTQYF. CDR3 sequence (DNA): TGCAGTGCTGGAAATGAGGTAGCAGATACGCAGTATTTT.

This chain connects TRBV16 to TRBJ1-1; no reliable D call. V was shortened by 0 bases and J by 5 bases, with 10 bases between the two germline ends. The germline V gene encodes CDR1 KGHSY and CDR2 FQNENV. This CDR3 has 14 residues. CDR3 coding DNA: TGTGCCAGCAGCCAATCGGGCCCTTGGACTGAAGCTTTCTTT. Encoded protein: CASSQSGPWTEAFF.

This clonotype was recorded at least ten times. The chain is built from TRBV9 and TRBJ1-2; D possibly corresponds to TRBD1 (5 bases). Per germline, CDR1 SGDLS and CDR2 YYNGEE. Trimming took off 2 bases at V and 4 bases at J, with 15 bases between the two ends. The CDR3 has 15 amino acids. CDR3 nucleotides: TGTGCCAGCAGCGTGGGGGGACGGAACTTCTATGGCTACACCTTC. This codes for CASSVGGRNFYGYTF.

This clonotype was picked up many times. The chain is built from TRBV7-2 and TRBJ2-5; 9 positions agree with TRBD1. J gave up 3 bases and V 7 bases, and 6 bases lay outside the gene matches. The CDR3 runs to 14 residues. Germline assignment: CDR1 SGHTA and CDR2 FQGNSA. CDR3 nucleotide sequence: TGTGCCAGCACCGGAAGGACAGGGGAAGAGACCCAGTACTTC. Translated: CASTGRTGEETQYF. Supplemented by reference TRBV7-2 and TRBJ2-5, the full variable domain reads GAGVSQSPSNKVTEKGKDVELRCDPISGHTALYWYRQSLGQGLEFLIYFQGNSAPDKSGLPSDRFSAERTGGSVSTLTIQRTQQEDSAVYLCASTGRTGEETQYFGPGTRLLVL.

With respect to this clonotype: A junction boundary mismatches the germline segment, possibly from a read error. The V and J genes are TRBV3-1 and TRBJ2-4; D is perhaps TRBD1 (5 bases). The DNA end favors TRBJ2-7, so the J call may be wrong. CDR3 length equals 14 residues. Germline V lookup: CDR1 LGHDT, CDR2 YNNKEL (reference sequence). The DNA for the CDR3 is TGTGCCGGCAGCCAAGATGGACAATTCCACGAGCAGTACTTC. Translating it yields CAGSQDGQFHEQYF.

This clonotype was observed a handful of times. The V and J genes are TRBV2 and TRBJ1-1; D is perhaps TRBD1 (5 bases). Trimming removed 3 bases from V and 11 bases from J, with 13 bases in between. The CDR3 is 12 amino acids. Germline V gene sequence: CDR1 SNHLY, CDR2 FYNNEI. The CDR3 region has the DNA TGTGCCAGCAGTGATCCCGGGGACTCGGCTTTCTTT. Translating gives CASSDPGDSAFF.